These T cell receptor beta chains were read from a single sample in a study of shared clonotypes between healthy human individuals. Clones were read by immunoSEQ multiplex PCR, and TCRdb kept only the in-frame ones, dropping some. The sample lists more than 550,000 clones; over 55% were seen once. What was sequenced was memory CD4+ T cells sorted from blood. These receptors were obtained from a woman aged 30 to 39 in good health. The CDR3 runs from the conserved cysteine through the conserved F or W. Each record gives: clone size, V gene, D gene, J gene, CDR3 protein. The D gene is left open where the match is weak. Where a row states a size, it is once, few, many or the class of an expanded clone; other rows omit it.

few	TRBV7-6	-	TRBJ2-7	CASSFDDSTYEQYF
many	TRBV5-8	TRBD1	TRBJ1-1	CASSLKGAGTEAFF
-	TRBV18	-	TRBJ1-5	CASSSDIAQPQHF
-	TRBV27	-	TRBJ1-2	CASSLSPPPDYGYTF
once	TRBV6-5	-	TRBJ2-2	CASISWNTGELFF
-	TRBV10-3	-	TRBJ2-7	CAISPRTNYEQYF
many	TRBV5-6	TRBD1	TRBJ1-1	CASSQTDRAKEAFF
-	TRBV4-1	-	TRBJ2-3	CASSRGTFDTDTQYF
once	TRBV11-2	-	TRBJ1-5	CASSPRLDQPQHF
-	TRBV11-3	-	TRBJ2-2	CASSFDNSVNGELFF
-	TRBV27	-	TRBJ2-1	CASGQISSYNEQFF
-	TRBV11-3	TRBD2	TRBJ2-1	CASSTGLAYNEQFF
-	TRBV19	-	TRBJ1-3	CASSASGNTIYF
few	TRBV28	-	TRBJ2-3	CASSLRGAIDTQYF
-	TRBV6-6	-	TRBJ2-5	CASRTNQETQYF
few	TRBV7-9	TRBD1	TRBJ2-7	CASSLPGTETYEQYF
few	TRBV2	-	TRBJ2-7	CASSEALLSVGEQYF
few	TRBV5-1	-	TRBJ2-1	CASSPDSALYNEQFF
-	TRBV4-2	TRBD2	TRBJ2-7	CASSQETSGIQYEQYF
-	TRBV25-1	TRBD2	TRBJ2-7	CASSGDGTSESYEQYF
few	TRBV28	-	TRBJ1-5	CASSFSGIGNQPQHF
-	TRBV11-2	-	TRBJ2-7	CASSFNREGEQYF
-	TRBV6-5	TRBD2	TRBJ2-5	CASSLLTTSGRKTQYF
-	TRBV19	-	TRBJ1-2	CASGGTGGLGYGYTF
once	TRBV7-9	-	TRBJ2-3	CASSLGLGFTDTQYF
-	TRBV27	TRBD2	TRBJ2-1	CASSLGGSFFDEQFF
-	TRBV5-6	TRBD1	TRBJ1-2	CASSSLDRGYGYTF
-	TRBV28	-	TRBJ1-2	CASSTTGFYGYTF
-	TRBV27	TRBD2	TRBJ2-7	CASSPGLAGINYEQYF